This T cell receptor (beta chain) was found in a study of T cells in Graves' hyperthyroidism and ophthalmopathy. There are many counts of this clonotype. Antigen specificity is unknown. RNA transcripts served as the template for amplifying TCR beta CDR3 regions. HTBI primers were used for first-round RT-PCR of the TCR CDR3. TCRdb used MiXCR to reprocess the multiplex PCR reads, holding one entry per CDR3 protein. This sample has about 350,000 distinct CDR3 sequences; 15% to 20% occur once, and the top ten carry around 16%. A 10 ml volume of fresh peripheral blood provided the PBMCs. The V end was cut by 7 bases, the J end by 6 bases, with 12 bases between. The CDR3 has 12 amino acids. Per the germline V gene, CDR1 is LNHDA and CDR2 is SQIVND (reference sequence). Notes on the study in general: Also found in blood were most expanded thyroid clonotypes above 0.001. From stable hyperthyroidism, ophthalmopathy was set apart by a 13 V-J model. Model predictions of ophthalmopathy came a median 6.5 months before onset.

The sequencing sample was made of blood. The chain carries TRBV19 and TRBJ1-1; perhaps TRBD1 as D (6 bases). The TCR sequence derives from a woman aged 40-49 years with Graves' ophthalmopathy. The CDR3 DNA reads TGTGCCAGTACCACTAGGGGGGCTGAAGCTTTCTTT. Protein sequence: CASTTRGAEAFF.